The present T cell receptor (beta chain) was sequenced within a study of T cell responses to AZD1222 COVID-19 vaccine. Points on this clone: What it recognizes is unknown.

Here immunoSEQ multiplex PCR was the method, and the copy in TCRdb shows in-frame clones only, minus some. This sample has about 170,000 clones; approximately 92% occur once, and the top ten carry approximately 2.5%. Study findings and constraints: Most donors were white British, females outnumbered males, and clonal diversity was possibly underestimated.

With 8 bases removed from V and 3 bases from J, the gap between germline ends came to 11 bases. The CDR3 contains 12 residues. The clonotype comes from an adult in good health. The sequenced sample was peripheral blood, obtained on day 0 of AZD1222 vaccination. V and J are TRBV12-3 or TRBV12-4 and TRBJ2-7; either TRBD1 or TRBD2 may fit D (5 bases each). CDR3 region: CASQRGRYEQYF. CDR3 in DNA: TGTGCCAGCCAGAGGGGCCGCTACGAGCAGTACTTC.